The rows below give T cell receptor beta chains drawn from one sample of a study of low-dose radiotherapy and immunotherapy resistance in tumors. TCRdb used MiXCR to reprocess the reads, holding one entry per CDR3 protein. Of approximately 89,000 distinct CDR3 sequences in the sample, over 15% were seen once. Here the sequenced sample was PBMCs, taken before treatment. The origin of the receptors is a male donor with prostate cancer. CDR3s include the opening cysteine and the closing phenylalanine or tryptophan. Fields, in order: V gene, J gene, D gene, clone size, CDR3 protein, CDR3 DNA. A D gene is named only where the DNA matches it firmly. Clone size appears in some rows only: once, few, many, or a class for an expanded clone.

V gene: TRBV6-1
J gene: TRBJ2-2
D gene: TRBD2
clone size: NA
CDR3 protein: CASSGLAGGPWTGGLFF
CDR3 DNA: TGTGCCAGCAGCGGACTAGCGGGAGGGCCCTGGACCGGGGGGCTGTTTTTT

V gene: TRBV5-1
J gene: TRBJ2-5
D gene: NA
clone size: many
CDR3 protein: CASSLEPRDHAETQYF
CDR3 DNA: TGCGCCAGCAGCTTGGAACCCCGGGACCATGCAGAGACCCAGTACTTC

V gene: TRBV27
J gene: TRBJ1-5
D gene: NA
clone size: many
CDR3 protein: CASSAGRSTRTHF
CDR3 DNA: TGTGCCAGCAGTGCCGGACGTTCGACGCGGACGCATTTT

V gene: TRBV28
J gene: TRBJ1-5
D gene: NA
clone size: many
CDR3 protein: CASISRRSAGGEHF
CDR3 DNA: TGTGCCAGCATATCGCGGCGGAGCGCCGGGGGGGAGCATTTT

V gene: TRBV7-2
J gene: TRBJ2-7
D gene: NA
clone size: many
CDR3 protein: CASSLVLGRKTYEQYF
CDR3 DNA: TGTGCCAGCAGCTTAGTATTGGGCAGGAAGACCTACGAGCAGTACTTC

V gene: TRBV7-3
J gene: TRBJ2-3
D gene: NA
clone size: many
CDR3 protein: CASSLTGGVRGTDTQYF
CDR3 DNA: TGTGCCAGCAGCTTAACGGGCGGGGTTCGTGGTACAGATACGCAGTATTTT

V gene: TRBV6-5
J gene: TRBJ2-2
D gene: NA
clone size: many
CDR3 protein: CASTAGSLGGELFF
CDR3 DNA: TGTGCCAGCACCGCGGGTTCCCTAGGCGGGGAGCTGTTTTTT

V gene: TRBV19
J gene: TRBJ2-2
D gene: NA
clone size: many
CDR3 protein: CASIAGKNTGELFF
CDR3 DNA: TGTGCCAGTATTGCTGGGAAGAACACCGGGGAGCTGTTTTTT

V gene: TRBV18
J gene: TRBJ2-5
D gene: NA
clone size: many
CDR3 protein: CASSPRQPQETQYF
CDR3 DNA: TGTGCCAGCTCACCGAGACAGCCTCAAGAAACCCAGTACTTC

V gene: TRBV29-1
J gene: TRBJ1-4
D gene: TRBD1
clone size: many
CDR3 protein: CSVAIGQEGEKLFF
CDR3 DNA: TGCAGCGTCGCTATAGGACAGGAGGGGGAAAAACTGTTTTTT

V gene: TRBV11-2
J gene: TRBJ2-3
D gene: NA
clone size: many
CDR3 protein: CASSLEWGFTDTQYF
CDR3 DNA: TGTGCCAGCAGCCTGGAGTGGGGTTTCACAGATACGCAGTATTTT

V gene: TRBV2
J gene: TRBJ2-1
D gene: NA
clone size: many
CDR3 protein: CASTGLAPGDEQFF
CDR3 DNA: TGTGCCAGCACTGGCCTAGCCCCCGGAGATGAGCAGTTCTTC

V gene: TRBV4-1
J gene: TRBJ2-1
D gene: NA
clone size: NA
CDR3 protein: CASSLRDRPASFNEQFF
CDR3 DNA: TGCGCCAGCAGCCTTCGAGACAGGCCTGCGTCCTTCAATGAGCAGTTCTTC

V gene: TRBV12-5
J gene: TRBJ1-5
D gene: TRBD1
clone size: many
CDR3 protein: CASGLVPMTGGEISNQPQHF
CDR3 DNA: TGTGCTAGTGGTTTGGTCCCAATGACAGGGGGCGAGATTAGCAATCAGCCCCAGCATTTT

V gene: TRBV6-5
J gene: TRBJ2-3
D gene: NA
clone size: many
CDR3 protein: CASSYAPTDTQYF
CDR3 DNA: TGTGCCAGCAGTTACGCCCCCACAGATACGCAGTATTTT